The next 4 T cell receptor beta chains were all read from a single sample in a study of tumor and adjacent non-tumor tissue in lung cancer. This sample's RNA came from whole unsorted tissue. The normal lung tissue was taken more than 3 cm from the tumor edge. Three rounds of nested PCR, following a modified ARM-PCR protocol, produced the TCRbeta library. TCRdb called the multiplex PCR reads again in MiXCR, with one record for every CDR3 protein. Found here are more than 85,000 distinct CDR3 sequences, approximately 65% of them singletons; the top ten hold around 19%. Sequencing input: distant non-tumor lung tissue. Source of these receptors: a young man with non-small cell lung cancer.

The CDR3 DNA sequence: TGTGCCAGCAGCCTTGGGGAGAACACCGGGGAGCTGTTTTTT. As protein: CASSLGENTGELFF. This sequence joins TRBV7-9 and TRBJ2-2; D ambiguous. V shed 5 bases and J shed 1 base, with 8 bases lying between them. Germline V gene sequence: CDR1 SEHNR, CDR2 FQNEAQ (reference sequence). This CDR3 has 14 amino acids.

As for this clonotype: At one of its ends the junction is not consistent with the germline gene, which may arise from a read error. The chain recombines TRBV12-3 or TRBV12-4 with TRBJ2-2; D perhaps matches TRBD2 (5 bases). CDR3 length equals 11 residues. The chain's CDR3 is CASITFGEPFF. DNA of the CDR3: TGTGCCAGCATTACATTCGGGGAGCCGTTTTTT.

This clonotype was observed a handful of times. A clone one base away is much larger, so this may be a read error. This chain links TRBV29-1 with TRBJ1-2, with a possible D match to TRBD1 (5 bases). CDR1 and CDR2 from the germline V gene are SQVTM and ANQGSEA. The length of the CDR3 is 11 residues. The CDR3 DNA sequence: TGCAGCGGCGTATTCACGGGGCTCTACATCTTC. The encoded protein is CSGVFTGLYIF.

Concerning this clonotype itself: A read error may explain this, as a much larger clone is one base away. This chain links TRBV7-8 with TRBJ2-3; D remains unclear. This CDR3 is 13 amino acids long. Looked up from germline, CDR1 is SGHVS and CDR2 is FQNEAQ. DNA for the CDR3: TGTGCCTGCAGTCTCCAGAGGACAGATACGCAGTATTTT. Amino acid sequence: CACSLQRTDTQYF.